The rows below give T cell receptor beta chains drawn from one sample of a study of PD-1 blockade in mismatch repair-deficient tumors. Data came from immunoSEQ multiplex PCR; TCRdb stores just in-frame clones and leaves some out. The sample lists roughly 130,000 clones, about nine tenths occurring once. Sample: peripheral blood, taken 72 weeks after starting pembrolizumab. The origin of the receptors is an adult with mismatch repair-deficient cancer. Each CDR3 is given with its conserved first and last residue. The D gene is left open where the match is weak. Clone sizes are given selectively: once, few, many, or a class where the clone is expanded.

clone_size	v_call	j_call	d_call	cdr3_aa	cdr3_nt
NA	TRBV19	TRBJ2-7	TRBD2	CASSPRTAGAGAYEQYF	TGTGCCAGTAGTCCTCGGACCGCCGGGGCGGGAGCCTACGAGCAGTACTTC
NA	TRBV6-6	TRBJ1-5	NA	CASSYFFGAEQPQHF	TGTGCCAGCAGTTACTTCTTCGGGGCCGAGCAGCCCCAGCATTTT
once	TRBV11-2	TRBJ2-5	TRBD1	CASSLGYRGETQYF	TGTGCCAGCAGCTTAGGCTACAGGGGTGAGACCCAGTACTTC
NA	TRBV11-1	TRBJ2-7	NA	CASSPAWTASYEQYF	TGTGCCAGCAGCCCAGCGTGGACAGCCTCCTACGAGCAGTACTTC
NA	TRBV18	TRBJ1-1	NA	CASSPVGGDLNTEAFF	TGTGCCAGCTCACCAGTCGGGGGAGACTTGAACACTGAAGCTTTCTTT
NA	TRBV4-1	TRBJ2-7	NA	CASSQVPPVAFGTSSYEQYF	TGCGCCAGCAGCCAAGTCCCTCCGGTGGCTTTCGGGACAAGCTCCTACGAGCAGTACTTC
NA	TRBV7-8	TRBJ2-5	NA	CASSPHAGVVKTQYF	TGTGCCAGCAGCCCCCATGCAGGGGTGGTAAAGACCCAGTACTTC
NA	TRBV7-9	TRBJ2-7	NA	CASTPTGYEQYF	TGTGCCAGCACCCCGACCGGCTACGAGCAGTACTTC
NA	TRBV27	TRBJ2-1	NA	CASSFLGPSSYNEQFF	TGTGCCAGCAGTTTTTTAGGGCCAAGCTCCTACAATGAGCAGTTCTTC
NA	TRBV18	TRBJ2-5	TRBD2	CASSPKPSGQETQYF	TGTGCCAGCTCACCAAAACCTAGCGGGCAAGAGACCCAGTACTTC
NA	TRBV4-2	TRBJ2-7	TRBD2	CASSQESGTSPHEQYF	TGTGCCAGCAGCCAAGAAAGTGGGACTAGCCCCCACGAGCAGTACTTC
NA	TRBV9	TRBJ2-7	NA	CASSPRDGYEQYF	TGTGCCAGCAGCCCTCGGGACGGTTACGAGCAGTACTTC
few	TRBV5-1	TRBJ2-7	TRBD1	CASSLVGQGFAEQYF	TGCGCCAGCAGCTTGGTTGGACAGGGGTTCGCCGAGCAGTACTTC
NA	TRBV6-5	TRBJ1-1	NA	CASSYSPVTEAFF	TGTGCCAGCAGTTATTCGCCCGTCACTGAAGCTTTCTTT
NA	TRBV27	TRBJ2-5	NA	CASSLGGTQYF	TGTGCCAGCAGTTTAGGCGGGACCCAGTACTTC
once	TRBV7-9	TRBJ2-5	TRBD1	CATKRQGAPRETQYF	TGTGCCACCAAACGACAGGGAGCCCCCAGAGAGACCCAGTACTTC
NA	TRBV10-3	TRBJ2-3	NA	CAINRGGGPTPNTQYF	TGTGCCATCAACAGAGGAGGGGGGCCTACACCAAATACGCAGTATTTT
NA	TRBV13	TRBJ2-1	NA	CASSSHDGSLGEQFF	TGTGCCAGCAGCTCCCACGACGGGTCATTAGGGGAGCAGTTCTTC
few	TRBV6-5	TRBJ2-2	NA	CASSYSPGPTGELFF	TGTGCCAGCAGTTACTCCCCGGGCCCCACCGGGGAGCTGTTTTTT
NA	TRBV6-5	TRBJ2-7	NA	CASSYRENYEQYF	TGTGCCAGCAGTTACCGGGAGAACTACGAGCAGTACTTC
NA	TRBV2	TRBJ2-3	TRBD1	CASRGTGGWMDTQYF	TGTGCCAGCAGGGGGACAGGGGGATGGATGGATACGCAGTATTTT
NA	TRBV5-1	TRBJ2-1	TRBD2	CASSFSSGSSYNEQFF	TGCGCCAGCAGCTTCTCTAGCGGGAGCTCCTACAATGAGCAGTTCTTC
NA	TRBV6-5	TRBJ2-1	NA	CASSGGGVNEQFF	TGTGCCAGCAGTGGAGGCGGGGTCAATGAGCAGTTCTTC
NA	TRBV2	TRBJ2-6	NA	CASSEDSGANVLTF	TGTGCCAGCAGTGAGGACTCTGGGGCCAACGTCCTGACTTTC
once	TRBV7-9	TRBJ2-4	NA	CASSLTDSLERAKNIQYF	TGTGCCAGCAGCCTCACTGACAGCTTAGAAAGGGCCAAAAACATTCAGTACTTC
NA	TRBV19	TRBJ2-1	TRBD2	CASSIVRESYNEQFF	TGTGCCAGTAGTATAGTGCGGGAGTCCTACAATGAGCAGTTCTTC
few	TRBV2	TRBJ2-1	NA	CASSEPFLYEQFF	TGTGCCAGCAGTGAACCCTTTCTCTATGAGCAGTTCTTC
NA	TRBV7-9	TRBJ2-7	NA	CASGATYEQYF	TGTGCCAGCGGGGCGACCTACGAGCAGTACTTC
NA	TRBV30	TRBJ2-3	TRBD2	CAWRPLAGVDTQYF	TGTGCCTGGAGGCCACTAGCGGGAGTGGATACGCAGTATTTT
NA	TRBV27	TRBJ2-1	NA	CASSGHQTPYNEQFF	TGTGCCAGCAGTGGCCACCAAACCCCCTACAATGAGCAGTTCTTC
NA	TRBV10-3	TRBJ1-3	NA	CAISESPGRTGNTIYF	TGTGCCATCAGTGAGTCACCGGGTCGGACTGGAAACACCATATATTTT
NA	TRBV6-6	TRBJ2-3	TRBD1	CASRRTGNTDTQYF	TGTGCCAGCCGGAGGACAGGAAACACAGATACGCAGTATTTT
NA	TRBV28	TRBJ2-7	NA	CASRPPSSYEQYF	TGTGCCAGCAGACCCCCCTCGTCCTACGAGCAGTACTTC
once	TRBV10-2	TRBJ2-7	TRBD1	CASSRGQGGNEQYF	TGCGCCAGCAGCCGGGGACAGGGAGGGAACGAGCAGTACTTC
once	TRBV4-2	TRBJ2-5	TRBD1	CASSQDVGGAETQYF	TGTGCCAGCAGCCAAGATGTAGGGGGCGCAGAGACCCAGTACTTC
NA	TRBV21-1	TRBJ2-1	NA	CASSNLLGTSGARFF	TGTGCCAGCAGCAACCTCCTCGGGACTAGCGGGGCGCGGTTCTTC
NA	TRBV30	TRBJ2-7	TRBD1	CAWSGQGLRSYEQYF	TGTGCCTGGAGTGGACAGGGTTTAAGGTCCTACGAGCAGTACTTC
NA	TRBV7-9	TRBJ2-7	TRBD1	CASSSAGTGDPDEQYF	TGTGCCAGCAGCAGCGCCGGGACAGGGGATCCGGACGAGCAGTACTTC
NA	TRBV28	TRBJ2-1	TRBD1	CASSFGTGFNEQFF	TGTGCCAGCAGTTTTGGGACAGGGTTCAATGAGCAGTTCTTC
NA	TRBV11-2	TRBJ2-7	NA	CASSLAIYYEQYF	TGTGCCAGCAGCCTAGCAATATACTACGAGCAGTACTTC